The 3 T cell receptor beta chains below come from one sample, sequenced in a study of shared clonotypes between healthy human individuals. Repertoires were generated with immunoSEQ multiplex PCR, while TCRdb's copy carries only in-frame clones and drops some. The table records under 1,100,000 clones, around 75% of them present only once. Sequencing was carried out using memory CD4+ T cells sorted from blood. The subset here: CD45RA-negative fraction. These receptors originate from a man aged 18 to 29 in good health.

The V and J genes are TRBV11-2 and TRBJ2-3; 7 bases are shared with TRBD1. CDR1 and CDR2 from the germline V gene are SGHAT and FQNNGV. The CDR3 runs 15 residues. The J segment lost 0 bases and the V segment lost 5 bases, leaving 5 bases of the junction unmatched. As DNA, the CDR3 is TGTGCCAGCAGCCCAGGGACAGTCAGCACAGATACGCAGTATTTT. Amino acids: CASSPGTVSTDTQYF.

This clone was counted many times. V and J are TRBV9 and TRBJ1-1; no definite D call. The V and J ends lost 0 bases and 3 bases respectively, with 6 bases between them. Germline assignment: CDR1 SGDLS and CDR2 YYNGEE. The CDR3 is 13 amino acids. CDR3 loop: CASSVARDTEAFF. DNA of the CDR3: TGTGCCAGCAGCGTAGCTAGGGACACTGAAGCTTTCTTT.

The CDR3 nucleotides read TGTGCCAGCAAAGGCGGGGCCCCCTCTCAGTACTTC. Translated: CASKGGAPSQYF. The chain employs TRBV2 and TRBJ2-5, with a tentative D call TRBD2 (6 bases). Trimming stripped 7 bases from V and 11 bases from J, with 17 bases between. Germline V CDR1 and CDR2: SNHLY, FYNNEI. The CDR3 consists of 12 residues.